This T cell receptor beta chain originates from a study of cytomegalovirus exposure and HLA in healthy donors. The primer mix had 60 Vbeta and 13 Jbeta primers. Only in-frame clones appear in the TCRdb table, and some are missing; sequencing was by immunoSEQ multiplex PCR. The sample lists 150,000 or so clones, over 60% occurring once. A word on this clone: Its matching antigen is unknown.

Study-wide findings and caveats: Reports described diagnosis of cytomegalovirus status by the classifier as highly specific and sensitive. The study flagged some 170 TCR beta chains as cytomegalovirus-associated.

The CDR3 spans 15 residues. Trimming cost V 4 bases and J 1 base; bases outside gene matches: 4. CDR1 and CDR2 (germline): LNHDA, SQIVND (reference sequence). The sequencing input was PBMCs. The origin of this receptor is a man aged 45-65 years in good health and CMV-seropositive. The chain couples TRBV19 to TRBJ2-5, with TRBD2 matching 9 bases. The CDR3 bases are TGTGCCAGTAGTAGGGTAGCGGGGGCCCAAGAGACCCAGTACTTC. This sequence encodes CASSRVAGAQETQYF.